This entry lists 28 T cell receptor beta chains sequenced from one sample in a study of tumor and adjacent non-tumor tissue in lung cancer. The template was RNA from unsorted bulk tissue. The library came from three nested PCR rounds adapted from ARM-PCR protocols. TCRdb redid the calling of the multiplex PCR reads with MiXCR, one entry per CDR3 protein. In the table there are some 74,000 distinct CDR3 sequences, approximately 77% of which are singletons. Sequencing used lung tumor tissue. The receptors stem from a woman aged 40 to 50 with non-small cell lung cancer.

This clonotype was seen once. A read error may produce the germline difference seen at one junction end. The rearrangement joins TRBV11-2 to TRBJ2-3; 13 bases are a match to TRBD2. The CDR3 loop spans 15 amino acids. Germline CDR1 SGHAT, CDR2 FQNNGV. The DNA for the CDR3 is TGTGCCAGCAGCTCACTAGCGGGGGGGACGGTTACGCAATATTTT. It yields the protein CASSSLAGGTVTQYF.

For this clonotype: A junction end diverges from the germline sequence, so it may reflect a read error. This chain's CDR3 is CASSEAGGNSYNEQFF. For the CDR3, the DNA is TGTGCCAGCAGTGAAGCCGGGGGGAACTCCTACAATGAGCAATTCTTC. The chain has TRBV6-1 and TRBJ2-1; TRBD2 agrees at 7 bases. Germline CDR1 is MNHNS and CDR2 is SASEGT. The CDR3 is made up of 16 amino acids.

As concerns this clonotype: An end of the junction differs from the germline gene, which may be a read error. The gene calls are TRBV6-5 and TRBJ2-1, with a possible D match to TRBD2 (6 bases). The CDR3 is 17 residues long. Germline V CDR1 and CDR2: MNHEY, SVGAGI. In DNA form, the CDR3 reads TGTGCCAGCAGTCTTAGCGGCTTGGCCAGCTCCTACATTGAGCAGTTCTTC. Its protein is CASSLSGLASSYIEQFF.

This clonotype is a singleton in its sample. A much bigger clone sits one base away, suggesting this may be a read error. It is likely a read error, because the conserved phenylalanine at the end of the CDR3 is missing. This chain's CDR3 is CSAWDTSSSYEQYL. In DNA form, the CDR3 reads TGCAGTGCTTGGGACACTTCAAGCTCCTACGAGCAGTACTTA. The chain combines TRBV20-1 with TRBJ2-7, with TRBD1 as a possible D gene (6 bases). Trimming pared 5 bases from V and 0 bases from J, leaving 14 bases between. CDR1 and CDR2 from the germline V gene are DFQATT and SNEGSKA (reference sequence). The CDR3 totals 14 residues.

In this sample, this clonotype turned up once. One junction end does not reproduce the germline sequence, and a read error may be involved. The genes are TRBV7-9 and TRBJ2-7, with D unresolved. Germline CDR1 SEHNR, CDR2 FQNEAQ (reference sequence). The CDR3 is 12 amino acids. As DNA, the CDR3 is TGTACCAGCAGATTTCGGAGCTACGAGCAGTACTTC. It is translated as CTSRFRSYEQYF.

As for this clonotype: Its ends do not fully match the called genes, so a read error is possible. The chain employs TRBV6-6 and TRBJ2-3; possibly TRBD1 for D (8 bases). Germline CDR1 reads MNHNY; CDR2 reads SVGAGI (reference sequence). The CDR3 is made up of 18 amino acids. DNA of the CDR3: TGTACCAGCGGTTACAGGGGGGGAACCGCAGATAGCACAGATACGCAGTATTTT. Its protein product is CTSGYRGGTADSTDTQYF.

At least ten counts were recorded for this clonotype. The chain links TRBV6-1 to TRBJ1-4; D possibly corresponds to TRBD1 (6 bases). CDR1 is MNHNS and CDR2 is SASEGT in the germline V gene. The V end lost 2 bases, the J end lost 5 bases, and 15 bases lay between the germline ends. This CDR3 is 16 amino acids long. Here the CDR3 DNA reads TGTGCCAGCAGTGAATCCTTTGACAGGCGAAATGAAAAACTGTTTTTT. This gives the protein CASSESFDRRNEKLFF.

The chain employs TRBV11-2 and TRBJ2-1; tentative D call: TRBD2 (6 bases). V was shortened by 9 bases and J by 5 bases, with 17 bases between the two germline ends. Germline V lookup: CDR1 SGHAT, CDR2 FQNNGV. This CDR3 comprises 14 residues. CDR3 nucleotides: TGTGCCAGAAGTTGGACTAACGGAAACAATGAGCAGTTCTTC. Translating it yields CARSWTNGNNEQFF. The variable domain in full, completed from reference TRBV11-2 and TRBJ2-1, reads EAGVAQSPRYKIIEKRQSVAFWCNPISGHATLYWYQQILGQGPKLLIQFQNNGVVDDSQLPKDRFSAERLKGVDSTLKIQPAKLEDSAVYLCARSWTNGNNEQFFGPGTRLTVL.

This clonotype is medium-sized in the sample. The chain uses TRBV11-2 and TRBJ2-7, with 7 bases that match TRBD1. The trim removed 2 bases at V and 5 bases at J, leaving 6 bases unmatched. This CDR3 spans 14 amino acids. From germline, CDR1 is SGHAT and CDR2 FQNNGV. The CDR3 coding sequence is TGTGCCAGCAGCTTACAGGGGGTAGAGGACGAGCAGTACTTC. This codes for CASSLQGVEDEQYF.

Comment on this clonotype: At one of its ends the junction is not consistent with the germline gene, which may arise from a read error. The CDR3 spells CASSFRGPNIEAFF. In DNA form, the CDR3 reads TGTGCCAGCAGCTTCAGGGGCCCCAACATTGAAGCTTTCTTT. This chain joins TRBV5-1 and TRBJ1-1; D might be TRBD1 (6 bases). CDR3 length equals 14 residues. Germline values: CDR1 SGHRS, CDR2 YFSETQ.

This clonotype was observed many times. The chain links TRBV7-9 to TRBJ2-1; 8 nucleotides match TRBD1. With V trimmed by 7 bases and J by 6 bases, 8 bases remained unmatched. The germline V gene encodes CDR1 SEHNR and CDR2 FQNEAQ (reference sequence). The CDR3 length is 14 residues. CDR3 in DNA: TGTGCCAGCAAGGGGCAGGGGGCCGGCAATGAGCAGTTCTTC. Its translation: CASKGQGAGNEQFF.

Turning to this clonotype: The CDR3 does not close with the conserved phenylalanine or tryptophan, likely indicating a read error. The chain links TRBV6-5 to TRBJ1-5; D not certain. V gave up 8 bases and J gave up 9 bases, with 29 bases separating them. Germline V CDR1 and CDR2: MNHEY, SVGAGI. This CDR3 comprises 17 residues. The CDR3: CASCTSRPGIPPRPQHL. The CDR3 bases are TGTGCCAGCTGCACCTCCCGGCCGGGGATACCTCCGAGGCCCCAGCATTTG.

V and J are TRBV1 and TRBJ2-7; the listed D gene, TRBD2, was not tested against the DNA. TRBV1 is reported as a pseudogene. The CDR3 extends over 16 amino acids. The CDR3 DNA reads as TGCACCAGCAGCCAAGATCACCTCCCGGTCAACTACGAGCAGTACTTC. Translating gives CTSSQDHLPVNYEQYF.

Concerning this clonotype: One end of the junction is discordant with germline, which a read error may explain. The chain uses TRBV11-2 and TRBJ1-5, with D perhaps matching TRBD1 (5 bases). Germline V gene data show CDR1 as SGHAT and CDR2 as FQNNGV. CDR3 length: 16 amino acids. The CDR3 DNA reads TGTGCCAGCAGCCCCCTTCCACAAAGGGGCGGTCAACCCCGGCATTTT. As protein: CASSPLPQRGGQPRHF.

About this clonotype: At one end the junction does not follow the germline gene, possibly because of a read error. The genes are TRBV11-1 and TRBJ2-7; 12 bases map to TRBD2. CDR3 length: 16 amino acids. The germline gives CDR1 SGHAT, CDR2 FQDESV (reference sequence). CDR3 DNA: TGTGCCAATAGCATCGGGACTAGCGGGTTATTCTACGAGCAATACTTC. Translation gives CANSIGTSGLFYEQYF.

On this clonotype itself: Because the CDR3 is missing its conserved closing phenylalanine or tryptophan, this is likely a read error. Because the CDR3's place on the DNA is in doubt, the DNA is left out and the CDR3 is given as listed by TCRdb. V is TRBV6-5 and J is TRBJ2-3. Germline CDR1 is MNHEY and CDR2 is SVGAGI. A total of 14 residues make up the CDR3, ends included. This CDR3 is CASSYSSNIDTQYI.

As regards this clonotype: Relative to the germline gene, one junction end is altered; a read error may explain this. The chain combines TRBV11-3 with TRBJ2-2; possibly TRBD2 for D (5 bases). Germline assignment: CDR1 SGHNT and CDR2 YENEEA. There are 13 residues in the CDR3. CDR3 loop: CASSHGEVGELFF. Here the CDR3 DNA reads TGTGCCAGCAGCCACGGCGAGGTCGGGGAGCTGTTCTTT.

As for this clonotype: A read error is possible here, since a much larger clone lies one base away. The missing conserved phenylalanine or tryptophan at the end of this CDR3 makes a read error likely. This chain joins TRBV7-9 and TRBJ2-3, with a weak D call TRBD1 (6 bases). Trimming took 3 bases from V and 2 from J, leaving 12 bases between them. Germline CDR1 SEHNR, CDR2 FQNEAQ (reference sequence). This CDR3 is built from 15 residues. The CDR3 reads CASSLGHPYTDTQYL. The DNA for the CDR3 is TGTGCCAGCAGCTTGGGACACCCTTACACAGATACGCAGTATTTG.

This clonotype was detected many times. The chain couples TRBV10-2 to TRBJ1-1; D is ambiguous. Trimming pared 0 bases from V and 2 bases from J, leaving 10 bases between. CDR1 WSHSY and CDR2 SAAADI come from the germline V gene. This CDR3 contains 15 residues. CDR3 protein: CASSESSAPNTEAFF. CDR3 nucleotide sequence: TGCGCCAGCAGTGAGTCGTCAGCTCCTAACACTGAAGCTTTCTTT.

A word on this clonotype: The conserved phenylalanine or tryptophan normally closing the CDR3 is absent here, so this likely arose from a read error. Because the CDR3's place on the DNA is in doubt, the DNA is left out and the CDR3 is given as listed by TCRdb. The chain recombines TRBV12-3 or TRBV12-4 with TRBJ2-7; TRBD2 is taken as the D call from the table, unchecked against the DNA. The CDR3 spans 14 residues, counting both ends. The CDR3 protein is CASSSPSRRYEHYL.

This clonotype was seen a single time. The germline gene is not matched at one end of the junction; a read error may be the cause. CDR3 DNA sequence: TGTAGCGCCAGGACATGGTGGGATAATTCACCCCTCCTCTTT. Translating it yields CSARTWWDNSPLLF. The rearrangement joins TRBV29-1 to TRBJ1-6, with a possible D match to TRBD1 (5 bases). The CDR3 consists of 14 residues. CDR1 and CDR2 (germline): SQVTM, ANQGSEA.

The V gene is TRBV5-1, the J gene TRBJ2-2, with a tentative D call TRBD1 (6 bases). The ends were cut back, 0 bases at V and 0 bases at J, with 12 bases in the middle. This CDR3 contains 17 residues. Germline CDR1 SGHRS, CDR2 YFSETQ. This CDR3 is CASSLVPGTSNTGELFF. The CDR3 DNA reads TGCGCCAGCAGCTTGGTCCCAGGGACATCGAACACCGGGGAGCTGTTTTTT.

The chain carries TRBV6-1 and TRBJ1-2; a weak D match, TRBD1 (5 bases). V was clipped by 6 bases and J by 5 bases, with 16 bases between them. The CDR3 contains 14 residues. Germline values: CDR1 MNHNS, CDR2 SASEGT. CDR3 in amino acids: CASSATGPLYGYTF. The CDR3, as DNA: TGTGCCAGCAGCGCAACAGGACCGCTATATGGCTACACCTTC.

Comment on this clonotype: One base away lies a much larger clone, so this may be a sequencing read error. The chain carries TRBV5-1 and TRBJ1-1; 9 nucleotides align to TRBD1. The CDR3 runs to 16 residues. CDR1 SGHRS and CDR2 YFSETQ come from the germline V gene. CDR3 DNA sequence: TGCGCCAGCAGCCACCTCTCGACAGGGGGTGGGACTGATGCTTTCTTT. Its protein product is CASSHLSTGGGTDAFF.

This clonotype was counted once. This chain joins TRBV11-2 and TRBJ2-3; D is undetermined. Germline CDR1 and CDR2: SGHAT and FQNNGV. The CDR3 contains 11 residues. Trimming pared 11 bases from V and 5 bases from J, leaving 11 bases between. This CDR3 reads CAFSTQDTQYF. In DNA, the CDR3 is TGTGCCTTCAGCACACAAGATACGCAGTATTTT.

As for this clonotype: A clone one base away is much larger, so this may be a read error. This sequence joins TRBV5-4 and TRBJ2-1, with 9 bases identical to TRBD2. Looked up from germline, CDR1 is SGHNT and CDR2 is YYREEE (reference sequence). This CDR3 is 19 amino acids long. CDR3 bases: TGTGGCAGCAGCTTGGGAACGGGTAGCGGGGGCCACTCCTACAATGAGCAGTTCTTC. This gives the protein CGSSLGTGSGGHSYNEQFF.

This clonotype came up once. One base away lies a much larger clone, so this may be a sequencing read error. CDR3: CASSAEWGHRNEQYF. The DNA of the CDR3 is TGTGCCAGCAGCGCGGAGTGGGGACATAGGAACGAGCAGTACTTC. The J gene is TRBJ2-7, the V gene TRBV7-9, with a weak D call TRBD1 (6 bases). In germline, CDR1 is SEHNR, CDR2 FQNEAQ (reference sequence). The ends were cut back, 5 bases at V and 5 bases at J, with 19 bases in the middle. The CDR3 extends over 15 amino acids.

This chain links TRBV12-3 or TRBV12-4 with TRBJ2-7; 10 bases agree with TRBD1. Germline trimming cut 7 bases from V and 4 bases from J; bases unmatched to any gene: 34. The length of the CDR3 is 23 residues. This CDR3 is CASTTGQGWNIPEKSDDRYEQYF. CDR3 bases: TGTGCCAGCACTACGGGACAGGGGTGGAATATACCCGAAAAGTCAGACGACCGATACGAGCAGTACTTC.